This TCR beta chain was documented in a study of identical twins. Findings of the study overall: With abundant cord blood beta clonotypes, insertions were fewer; memory repertoires showed no such pattern. Researchers caution that invariant MAIT and iNKT cells could partly confound zero-insertion analyses.

With template switching, a universal primer site was added, and the cDNA carried unique molecular identifiers. TCRdb analysed the 5' RACE reads with MiXCR anew, one entry per CDR3 protein. The sample lists fewer than 350,000 distinct CDR3 sequences, approximately 8.5% occurring once. The CDR3 is 14 amino acids. The J segment lost 6 bases and the V segment lost 4 bases, leaving 5 bases of the junction unmatched. Per the germline V gene, CDR1 is LNHNV and CDR2 is YYDKDF (reference sequence). Ten or more counts support this clonotype. Its target is unknown. The sample was also reused in another study, on yellow fever vaccine responses in identical twins.

The TCR originated in a woman between 18 and 29 years old in good health. Sample: memory (CD45RO+) T cells sorted from blood. The chain employs TRBV15 and TRBJ2-3; 9 nucleotides line up with TRBD1. CDR3 loop: CATSNVQGADTQYF. CDR3 sequence (DNA): TGTGCCACCAGCAACGTACAGGGGGCGGATACGCAGTATTTT.